The 13 T cell receptor beta chains reported below all come from one sample, sequenced in a study of blood T cells in healthy people across ages. Together with a sample-barcoded 5' primer, a J-beta primer mix was included in a second PCR lasting about 7 to 11 cycles. TCRdb ran MiXCR on the 5' RACE reads and lists one entry per CDR3 protein. The table lists some 880,000 distinct CDR3 sequences, roughly 34% of them singletons. Sequenced: blood. These receptors were obtained from a man younger than 30 in good health.

This clonotype was detected ten times or more. The gene calls are TRBV20-1 and TRBJ2-1; D may match TRBD1 or TRBD2 (5 bases each). The ends were cut back, 3 bases at V and 8 bases at J, with 14 bases in the middle. CDR1 DFQATT and CDR2 SNEGSKA come from the germline V gene (reference sequence). CDR3 length: 13 residues. The CDR3 protein is CSASSGRGDEQFF. The CDR3 nucleotides read TGCAGTGCTAGTTCGGGACGAGGCGATGAGCAGTTCTTC.

The chain is built from TRBV4-2 and TRBJ2-2; D is undetermined. The CDR3 is 16 amino acids. Deletions cut 0 bases from V and 6 bases from J, with 14 bases between. CDR1 is LGHNA and CDR2 is YNFKEQ in the germline V gene. CDR3 loop: CASSQDFLSGPGELFF. In DNA, the CDR3 is TGTGCCAGCAGCCAAGATTTTCTCTCTGGGCCCGGGGAGCTGTTTTTT.

In its sample, this clonotype was seen many times. The chain is built from TRBV29-1 and TRBJ2-7; tentative D call: TRBD2 (5 bases). Trimming took off 1 base at V and 0 bases at J, with 10 bases between the two ends. CDR3 size: 14 residues. Germline V gene data show CDR1 as SQVTM and CDR2 as ANQGSEA. CDR3 in amino acids: CSVEGTLGSYEQYF. CDR3 DNA: TGCAGCGTTGAAGGGACTCTGGGCTCCTACGAGCAGTACTTC.

This clonotype has just a few counts. The chain is built from TRBV12-3 or TRBV12-4 and TRBJ1-4, with a possible D match to TRBD1 (5 bases). V was cut by 5 bases and J by 8 bases, with 15 bases left in between. The CDR3 length is 14 residues. CDR3 residues: CASSRDFVGEKLFF. The CDR3 DNA sequence: TGTGCCAGCAGTCGGGACTTTGTTGGGGAAAAACTGTTTTTT.

This clonotype came up a few times. The chain is built from TRBV7-2 and TRBJ1-2, with no clear D. There are 15 residues in the CDR3. Germline CDR1 reads SGHTA; CDR2 reads FQGNSA. The V and J ends lost 1 base and 2 bases respectively, with 11 bases between them. The CDR3 reads CASSLVWEMNYGYTF. The CDR3 DNA reads as TGTGCCAGCAGCTTAGTGTGGGAGATGAACTATGGCTACACCTTC.

The chain is built from TRBV9 and TRBJ2-7; 9 nucleotides align to TRBD2. The junction had 9 bases not matched to a gene; V was cut back by 1 base and J by 7 bases. The CDR3 has 15 residues. Germline V CDR1 and CDR2: SGDLS, YYNGEE. CDR3 loop: CASSVQRGEYNEQYF. As DNA, the CDR3 is TGTGCCAGCAGCGTACAGCGGGGGGAATACAATGAGCAGTACTTC.

The table lists this clonotype with a few counts. The chain joins TRBV18 to TRBJ2-7; 7 nucleotides line up with TRBD1. Germline trimming cut 5 bases from V and 10 bases from J; bases unmatched to any gene: 26. The CDR3 runs 18 residues. Germline-derived CDR1 and CDR2 are KGHSH and LQKENI. The CDR3 is CASSSGQDSRFTKRAQYF. DNA of the CDR3: TGTGCCAGCTCATCAGGACAGGACTCCCGATTTACCAAGAGAGCCCAGTACTTC.

This chain uses TRBV5-1 with TRBJ2-2; D unresolved. The germline V and J ends were trimmed by 2 bases and 0 bases, with 11 bases remaining between them. The CDR3 totals 16 residues. Looked up from germline, CDR1 is SGHRS and CDR2 is YFSETQ. The CDR3, as DNA: TGCGCCAGCAGCTTTTCTGGGGTCACGAACACCGGGGAGCTGTTTTTT. Translated, it gives CASSFSGVTNTGELFF. Full variable domain (remainder filled in from reference TRBV5-1 and TRBJ2-2): KAGVTQTPRYLIKTRGQQVTLSCSPISGHRSVSWYQQTPGQGLQFLFEYFSETQRNKGNFPGRFSGRQFSNSRSEMNVSTLELGDSALYLCASSFSGVTNTGELFFGEGSRLTVL.

This clonotype was observed a few times. The gene calls are TRBV12-3 or TRBV12-4 and TRBJ1-4; TRBD1 is a possible D gene (5 bases). V lost 5 bases to trimming and J lost 0 bases, with 19 bases between them. This CDR3 is built from 18 residues. CDR3 protein: CASSTLLTGRATNEKLFF. For the CDR3, the DNA is TGTGCCAGCAGTACCCTCCTCACAGGAAGGGCAACTAATGAAAAACTGTTTTTT.

This rearrangement joins TRBV5-5 to TRBJ2-2; 11 bases are shared with TRBD1. Unmatched junction bases numbered 7, after V lost 4 bases and J lost 5 bases. The CDR3 contains 16 residues. Germline loops: CDR1 SGHKS, CDR2 YYEKEE (reference sequence). The CDR3 DNA reads as TGTGCCAGCAGCGTCGGACAGGGGGCCACGACCGGGGAGCTGTTTTTT. It translates to CASSVGQGATTGELFF.

This clonotype came up many times. V and J are TRBV4-3 and TRBJ2-7; the D is unclear. The CDR3 is 14 residues long. Looked up from germline, CDR1 is LGHNA and CDR2 is YSLEER. V gave up 0 bases and J gave up 2 bases, with 8 bases separating them. CDR3 residues: CASSQDGETYEQYF. The DNA of the CDR3 is TGCGCCAGCAGCCAAGATGGGGAAACCTACGAGCAGTACTTC.

There are a few counts of this clonotype. The CDR3 bases are TGCGCCAGCAGCTTCTCCGGACGGGACTCCTATAATTCACCCCTCCACTTT. Protein product: CASSFSGRDSYNSPLHF. The chain joins TRBV5-1 to TRBJ1-6; no clear D gene. CDR3 length: 17 residues. V was shortened by 2 bases and J by 0 bases, with 12 bases between the two germline ends. Germline V gives CDR1 SGHRS, CDR2 YFSETQ.

This clonotype was recorded at least ten times. The chain couples TRBV12-3 or TRBV12-4 to TRBJ2-1; D may be TRBD1 (6 bases). V was trimmed by 6 bases and J by 7 bases, leaving 16 bases between them. The CDR3 is made up of 14 amino acids. The DNA of the CDR3 is TGTGCCAGCAGCCCCATCAGGGGTACGAATGAGCAGTTCTTC. Translating gives CASSPIRGTNEQFF.